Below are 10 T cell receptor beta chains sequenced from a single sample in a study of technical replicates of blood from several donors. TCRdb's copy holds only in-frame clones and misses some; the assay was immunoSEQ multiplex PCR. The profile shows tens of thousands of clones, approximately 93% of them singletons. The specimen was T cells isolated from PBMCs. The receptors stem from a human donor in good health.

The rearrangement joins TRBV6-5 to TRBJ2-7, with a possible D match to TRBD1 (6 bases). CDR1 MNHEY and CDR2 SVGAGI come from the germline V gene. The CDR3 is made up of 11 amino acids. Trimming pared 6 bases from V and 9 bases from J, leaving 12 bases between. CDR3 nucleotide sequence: TGTGCCAGCAGACAGGGCAGCGGGCAGTACTTC. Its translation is CASRQGSGQYF.

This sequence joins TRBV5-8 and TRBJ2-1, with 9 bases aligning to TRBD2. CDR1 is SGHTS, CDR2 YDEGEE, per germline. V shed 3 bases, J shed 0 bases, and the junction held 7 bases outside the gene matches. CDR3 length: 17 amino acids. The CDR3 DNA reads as TGTGCCAGCAGCTCCGCTTCTAGCGGGACCTCCTACAATGAGCAGTTCTTC. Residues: CASSSASSGTSYNEQFF.

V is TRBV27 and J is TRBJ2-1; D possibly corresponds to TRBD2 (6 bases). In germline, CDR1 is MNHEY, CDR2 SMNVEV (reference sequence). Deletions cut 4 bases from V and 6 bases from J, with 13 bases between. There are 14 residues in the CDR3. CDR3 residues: CASSSRRRGNEQFF. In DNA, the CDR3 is TGTGCCAGCAGTTCCAGGCGGCGGGGCAATGAGCAGTTCTTC.

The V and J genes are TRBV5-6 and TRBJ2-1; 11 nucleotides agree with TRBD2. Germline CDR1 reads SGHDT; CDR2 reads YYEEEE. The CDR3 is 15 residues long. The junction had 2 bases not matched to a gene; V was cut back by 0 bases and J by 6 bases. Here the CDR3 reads CASSLVAGGPNEQFF. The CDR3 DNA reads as TGTGCCAGCAGCTTGGTAGCGGGGGGGCCCAATGAGCAGTTCTTC.

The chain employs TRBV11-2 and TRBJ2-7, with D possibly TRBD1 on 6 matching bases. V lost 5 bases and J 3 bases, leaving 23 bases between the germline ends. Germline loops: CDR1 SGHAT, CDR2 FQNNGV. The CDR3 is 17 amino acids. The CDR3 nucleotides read TGTGCCAGCAGCGTCGCAGGGGACCGCTACCCTTACTACGAGCAGTACTTC. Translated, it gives CASSVAGDRYPYYEQYF.

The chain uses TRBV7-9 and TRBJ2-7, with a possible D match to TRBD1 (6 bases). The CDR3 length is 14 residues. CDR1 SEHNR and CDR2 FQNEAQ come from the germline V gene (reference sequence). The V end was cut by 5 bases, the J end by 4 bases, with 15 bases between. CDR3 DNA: TGTGCCAGCAGCCCAATACAGGGTCCGTACGAGCAGTACTTC. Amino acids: CASSPIQGPYEQYF.

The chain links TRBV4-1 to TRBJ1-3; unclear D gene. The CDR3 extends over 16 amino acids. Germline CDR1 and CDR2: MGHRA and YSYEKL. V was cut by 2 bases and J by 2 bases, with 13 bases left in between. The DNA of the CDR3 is TGCGCCAGCAGCCAATTCGGGAGGAGTACTGGAAACACCATATATTTT. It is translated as CASSQFGRSTGNTIYF.

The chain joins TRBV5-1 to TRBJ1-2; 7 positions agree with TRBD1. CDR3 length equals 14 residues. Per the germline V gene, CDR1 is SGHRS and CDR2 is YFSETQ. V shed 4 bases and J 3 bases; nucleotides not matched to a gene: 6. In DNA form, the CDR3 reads TGCGCCAGCAGCCACGGGACAGATTACTATGGCTACACCTTC. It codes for CASSHGTDYYGYTF.

CDR3 residues: CASSLIRTGGTDTQYF. The CDR3 DNA is TGCGCCAGCAGCTTGATTAGGACAGGAGGCACAGATACGCAGTATTTT. This rearrangement joins TRBV5-1 to TRBJ2-3; 7 nucleotides match TRBD1. This CDR3 has 16 residues. With V trimmed by 1 base and J by 1 base, 6 bases remained unmatched. The V gene's germline CDR1 is SGHRS and CDR2 YFSETQ.

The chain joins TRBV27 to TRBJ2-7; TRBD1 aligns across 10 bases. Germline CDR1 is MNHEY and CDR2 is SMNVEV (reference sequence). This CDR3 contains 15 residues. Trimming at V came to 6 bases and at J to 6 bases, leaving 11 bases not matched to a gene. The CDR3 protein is CASSPPGQGIREQYF. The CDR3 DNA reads TGTGCCAGCAGCCCTCCGGGACAGGGGATCCGCGAGCAGTACTTC.